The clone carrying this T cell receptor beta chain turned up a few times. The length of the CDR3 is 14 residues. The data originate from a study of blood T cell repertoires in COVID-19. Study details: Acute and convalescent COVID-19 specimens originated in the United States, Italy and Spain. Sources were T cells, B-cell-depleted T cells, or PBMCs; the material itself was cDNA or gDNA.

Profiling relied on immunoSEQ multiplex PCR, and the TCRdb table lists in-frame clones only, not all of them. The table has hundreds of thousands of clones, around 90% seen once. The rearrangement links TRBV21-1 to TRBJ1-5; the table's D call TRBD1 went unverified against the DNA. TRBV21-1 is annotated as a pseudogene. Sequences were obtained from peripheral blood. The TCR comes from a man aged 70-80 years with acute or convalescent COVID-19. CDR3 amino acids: CASRARHSNQPQHF. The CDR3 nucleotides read TGTGCCAGCAGAGCACGACACAGCAATCAGCCCCAGCATTTT.